This TCR beta chain was found in a study of blood T cell repertoires in COVID-19. The CDR3 spans 15 residues. The germline V and J ends were trimmed by 0 bases and 10 bases, with 13 bases remaining between them. The germline V gene encodes CDR1 MNHEY and CDR2 SVGAGI. Generated by immunoSEQ multiplex PCR, the TCRdb table keeps only in-frame clones and is missing some. Of around 280,000 clones in the sample, approximately 88% are singletons; the top ten hold about 1.8%. Self-reported history from a screening survey and questionnaire set each donor's cohort. The sequence derives from a woman in her thirties or forties who had recovered from COVID-19. The specimen was PBMCs or T cells enriched from blood (not recorded which). The chain combines TRBV6-5 with TRBJ1-6, with D possibly being TRBD1 (6 bases). CDR3 sequence (DNA): TGTGCCAGCAGTTACTCGACAGGCCTCGGGTCACCCCTCCACTTT. Translation gives CASSYSTGLGSPLHF.